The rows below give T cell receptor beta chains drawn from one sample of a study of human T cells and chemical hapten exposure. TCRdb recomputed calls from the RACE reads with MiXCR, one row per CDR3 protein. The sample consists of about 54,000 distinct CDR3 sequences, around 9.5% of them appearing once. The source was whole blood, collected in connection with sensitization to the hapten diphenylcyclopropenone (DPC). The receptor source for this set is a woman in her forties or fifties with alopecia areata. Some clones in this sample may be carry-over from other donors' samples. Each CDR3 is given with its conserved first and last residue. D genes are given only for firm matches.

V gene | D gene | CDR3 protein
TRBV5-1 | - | CASRTLGGDTEAFF
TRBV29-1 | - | CSIRRTASIQETQYF
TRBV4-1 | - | CASSQVTNQPQHF
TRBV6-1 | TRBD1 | CAIGGRGPYNEQFF
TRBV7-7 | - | CASSGLLETQYF
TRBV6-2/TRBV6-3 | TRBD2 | CASSYARTSGTQFF
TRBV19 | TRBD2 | CASTMLAGAYTGELFF
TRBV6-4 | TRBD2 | CASSDSIRVKSSGDSYEQYF
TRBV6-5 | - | CASSYDADYEQYF
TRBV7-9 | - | CASSPRQGRTEAFF
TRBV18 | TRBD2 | CASSPNSGREFYEQYF
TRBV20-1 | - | CSAREGLTARTSTDTQYF
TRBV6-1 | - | CASSPGHLSNQPQHF
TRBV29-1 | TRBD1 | CSLRPGQGAGELFF
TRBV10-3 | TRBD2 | CAISWEGGEQYF
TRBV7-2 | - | CASSWGSLGWYEQYF
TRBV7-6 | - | CASSLIQDTQETQYF
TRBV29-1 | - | CSVVVDSQYTDTQYF
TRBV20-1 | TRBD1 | CSTRRDRGPAFF
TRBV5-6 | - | CASSFYRGPGTDTQYF
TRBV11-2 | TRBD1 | CASSLQGQGNSPLHF
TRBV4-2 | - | CASSQEGRSDTQYF
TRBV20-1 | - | CSAPRNGNQPQHF
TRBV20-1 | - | CSARAGHTTGELFF
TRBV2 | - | CASSAGTGFGQPQHF
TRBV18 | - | CASSPTENLNQPQHF
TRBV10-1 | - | CASSLTRPEMEQYF
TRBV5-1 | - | CASSGGSIASADTQYF
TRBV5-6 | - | CASSGTGELFF
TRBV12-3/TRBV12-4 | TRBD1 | CASSQDRDNGYTF
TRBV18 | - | CASSPARAQETQYF
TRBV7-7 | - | CASSPSGGGTGGDTQYF
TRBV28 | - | CASSFIQGGSYNEQFF
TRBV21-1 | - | CAIRDRVFDEQFF
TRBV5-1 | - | CDSSPSTSSEAFF
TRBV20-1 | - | CSARVTGSSYNEQFF
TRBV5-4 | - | CASSLGGPQETQYF
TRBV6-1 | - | CASSPQKGSNQPQHF
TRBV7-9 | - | CASSKDWTTDTQYF
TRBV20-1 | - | CSARLTSSYEQYF
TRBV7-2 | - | CASNPLAGDTQYF
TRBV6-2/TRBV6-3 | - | CASSSLPVARGYRDEQYF
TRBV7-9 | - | CASGLQGNEKLFF
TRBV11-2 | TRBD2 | CASSSRLAGGYSYNEQFF
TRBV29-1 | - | CSVGGVNSGNTIYF
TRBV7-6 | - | CASSLSYAGNTDTQYF
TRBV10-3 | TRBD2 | CAISDSLADNEQFF
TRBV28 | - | CATIGPPNTGELFF
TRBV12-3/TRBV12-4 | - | CASSLGPQRANYGYTF
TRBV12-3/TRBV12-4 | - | CASSFPGNNQPQHF
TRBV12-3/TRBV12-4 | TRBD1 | CASSEGTGTNQPQHF
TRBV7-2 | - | CASSLALVQNEQFF
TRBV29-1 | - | CSVYSITSYEQYF
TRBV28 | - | CASSYGGELFF